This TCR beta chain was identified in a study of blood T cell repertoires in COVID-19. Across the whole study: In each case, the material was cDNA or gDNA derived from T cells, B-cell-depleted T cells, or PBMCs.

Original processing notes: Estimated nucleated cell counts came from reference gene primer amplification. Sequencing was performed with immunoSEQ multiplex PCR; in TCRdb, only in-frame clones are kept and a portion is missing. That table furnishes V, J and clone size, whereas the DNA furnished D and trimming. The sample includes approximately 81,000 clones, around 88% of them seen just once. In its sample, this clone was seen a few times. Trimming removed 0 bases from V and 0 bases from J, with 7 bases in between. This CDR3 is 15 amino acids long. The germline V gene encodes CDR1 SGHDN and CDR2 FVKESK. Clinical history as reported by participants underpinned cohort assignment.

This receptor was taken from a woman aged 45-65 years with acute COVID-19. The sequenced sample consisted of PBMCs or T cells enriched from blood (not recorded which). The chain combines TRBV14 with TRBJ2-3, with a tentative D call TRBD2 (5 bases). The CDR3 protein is CASSQERTSTDTQYF. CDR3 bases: TGTGCCAGCAGCCAAGAGAGGACTAGCACAGATACGCAGTATTTT. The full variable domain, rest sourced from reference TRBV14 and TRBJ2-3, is EAGVTQFPSHSVIEKGQTVTLRCDPISGHDNLYWYRRVMGKEIKFLLHFVKESKQDESGMPNNRFLAERTGGTYSTLKVQPAELEDSGVYFCASSQERTSTDTQYFGPGTRLTVL.